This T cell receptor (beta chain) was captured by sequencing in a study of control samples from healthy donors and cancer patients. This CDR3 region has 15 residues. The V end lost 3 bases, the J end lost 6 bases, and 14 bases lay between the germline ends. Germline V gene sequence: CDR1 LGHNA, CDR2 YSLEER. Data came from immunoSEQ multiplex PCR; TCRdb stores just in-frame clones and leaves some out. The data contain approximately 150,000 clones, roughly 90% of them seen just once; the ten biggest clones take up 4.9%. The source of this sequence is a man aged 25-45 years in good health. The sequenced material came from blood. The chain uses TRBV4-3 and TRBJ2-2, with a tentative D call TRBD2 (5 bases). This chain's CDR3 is CASSHYTSVPGELFF. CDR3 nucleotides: TGCGCCAGCAGCCATTATACTAGTGTCCCCGGGGAGCTGTTTTTT.